These 13 T cell receptor beta chains share one sample of origin, sequenced in a study of Ad26.COV2.S vaccination and SARS-CoV-2 variants. Sequenced by immunoSEQ multiplex PCR; TCRdb stores in-frame clones only, minus some. The sample yields 180,000 or so clones, about 83% seen once. This sample comprised peripheral blood, obtained after recovery from COVID-19. These TCRs come from a human donor who had recovered from COVID-19.

The chain uses TRBV6-6 and TRBJ1-6; D is unclear. CDR3 length: 11 residues. The germline CDR1 and CDR2 sequences are MNHNY and SVGAGI (reference sequence). Trimming left V 4 bases short and J 19 bases short, with 14 bases between. The CDR3, as DNA: TGTGCCAGCAGTTCCCAAAGTTTGATTCACTTT. It translates to CASSSQSLIHF.

This chain joins TRBV28 and TRBJ2-7, with a tentative D call TRBD2 (6 bases). The CDR3 runs 14 residues. In germline, CDR1 is MDHEN, CDR2 SYDVKM. V gave up 5 bases and J gave up 1 base, with 12 bases separating them. As DNA, the CDR3 is TGTGCCAGCAGTGAATTTGGGGGGTCCTACGAGCAGTACTTC. Translated: CASSEFGGSYEQYF.

V usage is TRBV5-1 and J usage is TRBJ1-2, with TRBD1 as a possible D gene (5 bases). The CDR3 extends over 14 amino acids. Per germline, CDR1 SGHRS and CDR2 YFSETQ. V was pared by 4 bases and J by 5 bases, with 15 bases between. Here the CDR3 DNA reads TGCGCCAGCAGCATCCGGGACGGAGGGTATGGCTACACCTTC. Amino acids: CASSIRDGGYGYTF. The full variable domain, its missing parts supplied by reference TRBV5-1 and TRBJ1-2, is KAGVTQTPRYLIKTRGQQVTLSCSPISGHRSVSWYQQTPGQGLQFLFEYFSETQRNKGNFPGRFSGRQFSNSRSEMNVSTLELGDSALYLCASSIRDGGYGYTFGSGTRLTVV.

The chain has TRBV28 and TRBJ2-7, with D hard to call. CDR1 and CDR2 (germline): MDHEN, SYDVKM. The V and J ends lost 6 bases and 4 bases respectively, with 4 bases between them. The CDR3 covers 10 residues. The CDR3 region is CASRQYEQYF. The CDR3 nucleotides are TGTGCCAGCAGGCAATACGAGCAGTACTTC.

V gene TRBV3-1 (or the pseudogene TRBV3-2) combines with J gene TRBJ1-2, with D perhaps matching TRBD1 (5 bases). The V and J ends lost 1 base and 1 base respectively, with 10 bases between them. Germline lookup yields CDR1 LGHDT and CDR2 YNNKEL (reference sequence). The CDR3 length is 15 residues. The CDR3 loop is CASSQGQRFNYGYTF. The DNA for the CDR3 is TGTGCCAGCAGCCAAGGACAGAGATTTAACTATGGCTACACCTTC.

The DNA of the CDR3 is TGTGCCAGCAGTTTTAGGGGGCTGTACGGCTACACCTTC. Translating it yields CASSFRGLYGYTF. The chain recombines TRBV28 with TRBJ1-2; 7 nucleotides align to TRBD1. This CDR3 spans 13 amino acids. The J segment lost 8 bases and the V segment lost 3 bases, leaving 6 bases of the junction unmatched. The V gene's germline CDR1 is MDHEN and CDR2 SYDVKM.

J is TRBJ2-5 and V is TRBV4-2; 7 bases map to TRBD1. Germline loops: CDR1 LGHNA, CDR2 YNFKEQ. This CDR3 is built from 14 residues. Trimming at V came to 3 bases and at J to 5 bases, leaving 6 bases not matched to a gene. This chain's CDR3 is CASSQGTAVETQYF. The CDR3 DNA reads as TGTGCCAGCAGCCAGGGGACAGCGGTGGAGACCCAGTACTTC.

The chain carries TRBV15 and TRBJ2-1, with a possible D match to TRBD2 (5 bases). V lost 0 bases and J 9 bases, leaving 21 bases between the germline ends. The germline CDR1 and CDR2 sequences are LNHNV and YYDKDF (reference sequence). The CDR3 is 17 residues long. Here the CDR3 reads CATSRDHVGGRSGEQFF. CDR3 bases: TGTGCCACCAGCAGAGATCATGTCGGAGGCCGGTCAGGTGAGCAGTTCTTC.

V and J are TRBV3-1 (or the pseudogene TRBV3-2) and TRBJ1-2; a weak D match, TRBD1 (5 bases). V gave up 4 bases and J gave up 13 bases, with 16 bases separating them. The germline CDR1 and CDR2 sequences are LGHDT and YNNKEL (reference sequence). CDR3 size: 12 residues. CDR3 bases: TGTGCCAGCAGCCCATCCGTGGGGCGATTCACCTTC. Translation gives CASSPSVGRFTF.

The sample holds one count of this clone. The chain carries TRBV5-6 and TRBJ1-2; D ambiguous. The CDR3 is made up of 15 amino acids. Germline CDR1 is SGHDT and CDR2 is YYEEEE. V was clipped by 2 bases and J by 4 bases, with 15 bases between them. The CDR3 reads CASSLYLLAAYGYTF. CDR3 nucleotides: TGTGCCAGCAGCTTATATTTGCTGGCGGCCTATGGCTACACCTTC.

CDR3 amino acids: CASSFPGQGNYEQYF. CDR3 nucleotide sequence: TGTGCCAGCAGTTTCCCGGGACAGGGGAACTACGAGCAGTACTTC. The chain combines TRBV28 with TRBJ2-7; TRBD1 agrees at 10 bases. Germline loops: CDR1 MDHEN, CDR2 SYDVKM. CDR3 length equals 15 residues. V lost 3 bases, J lost 3 bases, and 5 bases stayed unmatched.

The chain has TRBV7-2 and TRBJ1-3; no clear D. V was trimmed by 3 bases and J by 2 bases, leaving 11 bases between them. Germline CDR1 reads SGHTA; CDR2 reads FQGNSA. The CDR3 spans 15 residues. The CDR3 coding sequence is TGTGCCAGCAGCTTGGTTTTAACGGCTGGAAACACCATATATTTT. Amino acid sequence: CASSLVLTAGNTIYF.

J is TRBJ2-1 and V is TRBV19; 14 nucleotides align to TRBD2. The ends lost 4 bases at V and 0 bases at J; junction bases unmatched: 8. The CDR3 sequence is 19 residues long. The germline V gene has CDR1 LNHDA and CDR2 SQIVND (reference sequence). CDR3 sequence reads: CASSRGLAGDHLSYNEQFF. In DNA form, the CDR3 reads TGTGCCAGTAGTAGGGGACTAGCGGGAGACCATCTCTCCTACAATGAGCAGTTCTTC.